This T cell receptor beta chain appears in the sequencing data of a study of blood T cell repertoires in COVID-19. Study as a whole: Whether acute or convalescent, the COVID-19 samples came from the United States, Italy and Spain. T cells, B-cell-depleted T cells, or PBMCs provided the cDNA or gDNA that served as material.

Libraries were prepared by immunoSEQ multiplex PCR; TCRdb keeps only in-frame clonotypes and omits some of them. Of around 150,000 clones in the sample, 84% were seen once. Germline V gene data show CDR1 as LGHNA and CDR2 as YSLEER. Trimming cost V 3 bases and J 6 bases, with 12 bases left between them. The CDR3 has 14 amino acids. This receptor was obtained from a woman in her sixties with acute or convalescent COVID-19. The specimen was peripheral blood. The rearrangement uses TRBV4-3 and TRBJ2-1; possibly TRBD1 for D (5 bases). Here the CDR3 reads CASSHRQFGNEQFF. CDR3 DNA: TGCGCCAGCAGCCACCGACAGTTTGGCAATGAGCAGTTCTTC.